The 6 T cell receptor beta chains in this list originate from one sample, sequenced in a study of PD-L1 blockade in urothelial cancer. Time point denoted: peripheral blood 6 weeks after treatment start. Profiling relied on immunoSEQ multiplex PCR, and the TCRdb table lists in-frame clones only, not all of them. This sample yields roughly 100,000 clones, of which roughly 83% are seen a single time; approximately 8% belongs to the top ten. Sample: PBMCs, taken around atezolizumab (anti-PD-L1) treatment. The receptors were gathered from a man in his 70s with urothelial cancer.

This clone was found a few times. This chain joins TRBV18 and TRBJ1-4, with D perhaps matching TRBD1 (6 bases). CDR1 and CDR2 (germline): KGHSH, LQKENI. This CDR3 spans 16 amino acids. Trimming pared 4 bases from V and 0 bases from J, leaving 12 bases between. CDR3 sequence (DNA): TGTGCCAGCTCACTAAACTCAGGGGCAACTAATGAAAAACTGTTTTTT. Translating it yields CASSLNSGATNEKLFF.

The J gene is TRBJ1-2, the V gene TRBV6-5; D call uncertain. Per the germline V gene, CDR1 is MNHEY and CDR2 is SVGAGI. Trimming took off 5 bases at V and 4 bases at J, with 14 bases between the two ends. This CDR3 is built from 14 residues. In nucleotides, the CDR3 is TGTGCCAGCAGTCTAGACGGAGCCCCCTATGGCTACACCTTC. Encoded protein: CASSLDGAPYGYTF.

The V gene is TRBV27, the J gene TRBJ2-2, with TRBD1 matching 10 bases. This CDR3 region has 13 residues. Germline V gene data show CDR1 as MNHEY and CDR2 as SMNVEV (reference sequence). V shed 8 bases and J 4 bases; nucleotides not matched to a gene: 1. CDR3 nucleotide sequence: TGTGCCAGCCGGACAGGGGGCACCGGGGAGCTGTTTTTT. As protein: CASRTGGTGELFF.

The chain couples TRBV19 to TRBJ2-7; TRBD1 is a possible D gene (6 bases). V was pared by 5 bases and J by 6 bases, with 26 bases between. Germline assignment: CDR1 LNHDA and CDR2 SQIVND (reference sequence). The CDR3 runs 17 residues. The CDR3 DNA reads as TGTGCCAGTAGTCCTTACGGCGGACAGCCCCTCCCTGGCGAGCAGTACTTC. Protein: CASSPYGGQPLPGEQYF.

The chain couples TRBV19 to TRBJ1-2, with D possibly TRBD1 on 5 matching bases. Germline assignment: CDR1 LNHDA and CDR2 SQIVND (reference sequence). Trimming took 2 bases from V and 4 from J, leaving 14 bases between them. The CDR3 extends over 15 amino acids. CDR3 protein: CASSITTTDPYGYTF. The CDR3 nucleotides are TGTGCCAGTAGTATAACCACGACAGACCCCTATGGCTACACCTTC. The full variable domain, its missing parts supplied by reference TRBV19 and TRBJ1-2, is DGGITQSPKYLFRKEGQNVTLSCEQNLNHDAMYWYRQDPGQGLRLIYYSQIVNDFQKGDIAEGYSVSREKKESFPLTVTSAQKNPTAFYLCASSITTTDPYGYTFGSGTRLTVV.

The V call is TRBV11-3, the J call TRBJ2-3, with 7 bases matching TRBD2. CDR3 length: 16 amino acids. Germline CDR1 is SGHNT and CDR2 is YENEEA. The V segment lost 4 bases and the J segment 1 base; nucleotides outside the gene matches: 8. The CDR3 spells CASSSGPGRGTDTQYF. CDR3 bases: TGTGCCAGCAGCTCCGGACCGGGGAGGGGCACAGATACGCAGTATTTT.